The clone carrying this T cell receptor (beta chain) is a singleton in its sample. The sample comes from a study of blood T cell repertoires in COVID-19. J was trimmed by 7 bases and V by 2 bases; bases with no gene match: 7. The CDR3 spans 14 residues. Germline lookup yields CDR1 KGHSH and CDR2 LQKENI. Measured with immunoSEQ multiplex PCR; TCRdb has only the in-frame clones, and not every one. Of 250,000 to 350,000 clones in the sample, 70% to 90% were seen once. The sequence was obtained from a woman aged 25-40 years who had recovered from COVID-19. The sequenced material came from PBMCs or T cells enriched from blood (not recorded which). The chain recombines TRBV18 with TRBJ1-2, with 7 bases matching TRBD1. The CDR3 nucleotides are TGTGCCAGCTCACCAACGGGACGACAGGGTGGCTACACCTTC. This gives the protein CASSPTGRQGGYTF.